A single sample gave rise to the 27 T cell receptor beta chains below, sequenced in a study of low-dose radiotherapy and immunotherapy resistance in tumors. TRAV- and TRBV-specific primers primed first-strand cDNA, covering alpha and beta chains. TCRs were amplified for approximately 21 PCR cycles with a constant-region primer and V-primer adapter. Each CDR3 protein is one row after TCRdb ran MiXCR on the reads. The sample has about 39,000 distinct CDR3 sequences, around 30% seen once. The sample's time point: before trial treatment. The specimen was PBMCs, collected before treatment. Receptors were obtained from a male donor with gallbladder cancer.

This clonotype was seen at least ten times. V is TRBV12-3 or TRBV12-4 and J is TRBJ2-3; D is perhaps TRBD2 (5 bases). This CDR3 is built from 11 residues. Trimming took 6 bases from V and 8 from J, leaving 9 bases between them. The DNA for the CDR3 is TGTGCCAGCAGAGGACTTGGTACGCAGTATTTT. It yields the protein CASRGLGTQYF.

Within the sample, this clonotype is medium-sized (0.01 to 0.1%). V and J are TRBV12-3 or TRBV12-4 and TRBJ2-2; 12 nucleotides agree with TRBD2. This CDR3 has 15 amino acids. V was pared by 7 bases and J by 7 bases, with 7 bases of the junction left unmatched. This CDR3 reads CASTGTSGFIGELFF. CDR3 sequence (DNA): TGTGCCAGCACCGGGACTAGCGGGTTTATCGGGGAGCTGTTTTTT.

The V call is TRBV2, the J call TRBJ2-1; 10 bases align to TRBD2. CDR1 SNHLY and CDR2 FYNNEI come from the germline V gene. The junction had 8 bases not matched to a gene; V was cut back by 8 bases and J by 7 bases. The CDR3 totals 14 residues. CDR3 sequence (DNA): TGTGCCAGCGGCGGAGCGGGAGGGCGGAATGAGCAGTTCTTC. Its protein is CASGGAGGRNEQFF.

The gene calls are TRBV5-1 and TRBJ2-3; no clear D gene. The germline V gene encodes CDR1 SGHRS and CDR2 YFSETQ. The CDR3 loop spans 15 amino acids. Trimming left V 6 bases short and J 0 bases short, with 14 bases between. Here the CDR3 DNA reads TGCGCCAGCACCGAAACAGCGTTTAGCACAGATACGCAGTATTTT. It translates to CASTETAFSTDTQYF.

V is TRBV19 and J is TRBJ2-5; no clear D. CDR3 length: 15 amino acids. Trimming cost V 5 bases and J 5 bases, with 18 bases left between them. CDR1 LNHDA and CDR2 SQIVND come from the germline V gene (reference sequence). The CDR3 sequence is CASSASRRPGETQYF. Written as DNA, the CDR3 is TGTGCCAGTAGTGCAAGTCGGAGACCCGGGGAGACCCAGTACTTC.

In this sample, this clonotype turned up many times. This chain links TRBV20-1 with TRBJ2-4; no reliable D call. Between the trimmed V and J ends, which lost 2 bases and 4 bases, there was a span of 6 bases. Per the germline V gene, CDR1 is DFQATT and CDR2 is SNEGSKA (reference sequence). This CDR3 has 12 residues. The CDR3 coding sequence is TGCAGTGCTAGACACGATAAAAACATTCAGTACTTC. As protein: CSARHDKNIQYF.

By sample fraction, this clonotype is medium-sized. This chain connects TRBV28 to TRBJ2-6, with D uncertain. V was trimmed by 9 bases and J by 0 bases, leaving 12 bases between them. Per the germline V gene, CDR1 is MDHEN and CDR2 is SYDVKM. The CDR3 runs 15 residues. DNA for the CDR3: TGTGCCAGTTTACAAGCAAGCTCTGGGGCCAACGTCCTGACTTTC. Translation gives CASLQASSGANVLTF. The whole variable domain, filled in from reference TRBV28 and TRBJ2-6, reads DVKVTQSSRYLVKRTGEKVFLECVQDMDHENMFWYRQDPGLGLRLIYFSYDVKMKEKGDIPEGYSVSREKKERFSLILESASTNQTSMYLCASLQASSGANVLTFGAGSRLTVL.

This clonotype was recorded many times. The V call is TRBV14, the J call TRBJ2-1; D may be TRBD2 (5 bases). The CDR3 runs to 14 residues. Deletions cut 1 base from V and 3 bases from J, with 7 bases between. CDR1 SGHDN and CDR2 FVKESK come from the germline V gene. This CDR3 reads CASSQASGYNEQFF. Here the CDR3 DNA reads TGTGCCAGCAGCCAAGCCAGCGGCTACAATGAGCAGTTCTTC. The whole variable domain, filled in from reference TRBV14 and TRBJ2-1, reads EAGVTQFPSHSVIEKGQTVTLRCDPISGHDNLYWYRRVMGKEIKFLLHFVKESKQDESGMPNNRFLAERTGGTYSTLKVQPAELEDSGVYFCASSQASGYNEQFFGPGTRLTVL.

This clonotype was observed at least ten times. V usage is TRBV7-3 and J usage is TRBJ2-3; maybe TRBD1 (6 bases). This CDR3 is built from 14 residues. The germline CDR1 and CDR2 sequences are SGHTA and FQGTGA. V gave up 2 bases and J gave up 2 bases, with 8 bases separating them. The CDR3 sequence is CASSLAGATDTQYF. CDR3 bases: TGTGCCAGCAGCTTAGCAGGGGCCACAGATACGCAGTATTTT.

Comments on this clonotype: This clone may be a read error of a much larger clone one base away. The V call is TRBV6-2 or TRBV6-3, the J call TRBJ2-1; D is ambiguous. The CDR3 runs 15 residues. The V gene's germline CDR1 is MNHEY and CDR2 SVGEGT. V was shortened by 6 bases and J by 1 base, with 13 bases between the two germline ends. The DNA for the CDR3 is TGTGCCAGCAGCTGGTCAGGTAATTCCTACAATGAGCAGTTCTTC. Its translation: CASSWSGNSYNEQFF.

At least ten counts were recorded for this clonotype. The CDR3 sequence: CASSYSWPRFMNTEAFF. The CDR3 bases are TGTGCCAGCAGTTACTCCTGGCCCAGATTCATGAACACTGAAGCTTTCTTT. The rearrangement links TRBV6-5 to TRBJ1-1; D uncertain. The CDR3 is 17 residues long. V lost 0 bases and J 0 bases, leaving 14 bases between the germline ends. In germline, CDR1 is MNHEY, CDR2 SVGAGI.

This clonotype was observed at least ten times. This chain links TRBV5-6 with TRBJ2-3, with 8 bases identical to TRBD1. This CDR3 is built from 16 residues. Germline CDR1 reads SGHDT; CDR2 reads YYEEEE. Losses at the gene ends were 0 bases for V and 3 bases for J; bases not matched to a gene: 6. The CDR3: CASSLVLTGDTDTQYF. CDR3 coding DNA: TGTGCCAGCAGCTTGGTCCTGACAGGGGATACAGATACGCAGTATTTT.

This clonotype has at least ten counts. The chain employs TRBV3-1 and TRBJ1-2; maybe TRBD1 (5 bases). CDR1 is LGHDT and CDR2 is YNNKEL in the germline V gene (reference sequence). The CDR3 has 15 residues. The germline V and J ends were trimmed by 0 bases and 5 bases, with 13 bases remaining between them. CDR3 in DNA: TGTGCCAGCAGCCAAGATTGGGACGGAGGGTATGGCTACACCTTC. It encodes CASSQDWDGGYGYTF.

This clonotype showed up many times. The chain carries TRBV28 and TRBJ2-4; D is unresolved. The germline V gene has CDR1 MDHEN and CDR2 SYDVKM. V lost 4 bases and J lost 9, with 16 bases in between. The CDR3 spans 14 residues. For the CDR3, the DNA is TGTGCCAGCAGTTACTTTACCGAGGTGTCCATTCAGTACTTC. It is translated as CASSYFTEVSIQYF.

Ten or more counts support this clonotype. This sequence joins TRBV27 and TRBJ2-3, with D possibly matching TRBD1 (5 bases). Trimming pared 5 bases from V and 8 bases from J, leaving 11 bases between. The CDR3 runs to 12 residues. Germline CDR1 and CDR2: MNHEY and SMNVEV (reference sequence). The CDR3 sequence: CASSLDRGTQYF. The DNA for the CDR3 is TGTGCCAGCAGTCTAGATAGGGGTACGCAGTATTTT.

This clonotype is labeled medium-sized. The CDR3 nucleotides read TGTGCCAGCAGCCCAGCCTACGAGCAGTACTTC. This gives the protein CASSPAYEQYF. This chain uses TRBV6-2 or TRBV6-3 with TRBJ2-7; D is unclear. This CDR3 is 11 amino acids long. Trimming cost V 6 bases and J 2 bases, with 5 bases left between them. The germline CDR1 and CDR2 sequences are MNHEY and SVGEGT.

V gene TRBV6-1 combines with J gene TRBJ1-1; D is undetermined. V was clipped by 8 bases and J by 10 bases, with 14 bases between them. Germline CDR1 and CDR2: MNHNS and SASEGT. This CDR3 is built from 11 residues. CDR3: CASLLGVRAFF. The CDR3 DNA is TGTGCCAGCCTGCTAGGAGTTAGAGCTTTCTTT.

This clonotype was counted at least ten times. CDR3 sequence (DNA): TGTGCCTGGAGTACATACCGGACACGCCAGGATGAGCAGTTCTTC. It is translated as CAWSTYRTRQDEQFF. The J gene is TRBJ2-1, the V gene TRBV30; D perhaps matches TRBD1 (5 bases). Per the germline V gene, CDR1 is GTSNPN and CDR2 is SVGIG (reference sequence). The ends were cut back, 2 bases at V and 8 bases at J, with 19 bases in the middle. The CDR3 is 15 amino acids.

In its sample, this clonotype is medium-sized. The rearrangement links TRBV29-1 to TRBJ2-7; TRBD2 aligns across 8 bases. J was trimmed by 0 bases and V by 4 bases; bases with no gene match: 5. This CDR3 has 14 residues. Germline CDR1 SQVTM, CDR2 ANQGSEA. CDR3 protein: CSVVKRESSYEQYF. CDR3 nucleotide sequence: TGCAGCGTTGTGAAGCGGGAGAGCTCCTACGAGCAGTACTTC.

This clonotype is judged medium-sized. The rearrangement links TRBV5-1 to TRBJ2-2; 8 bases agree with TRBD2. This CDR3 contains 15 residues. Losses at the gene ends were 8 bases for V and 2 bases for J; bases not matched to a gene: 8. Germline V gene data show CDR1 as SGHRS and CDR2 as YFSETQ. CDR3 sequence: CASTYGLANTGELFF. The CDR3 DNA reads TGCGCCAGTACGTATGGACTAGCTAACACCGGGGAGCTGTTTTTT.

With regard to this clonotype: A read error likely explains this, since a far larger clone differs by one base. The chain employs TRBV29-1 and TRBJ2-7; maybe TRBD1 (6 bases). Germline V gene lookup returns CDR1 SQVTM and CDR2 ANQGSEA. V lost 4 bases, J lost 7 bases, and 26 bases lay in between. This CDR3 has 16 residues. CDR3 in DNA: TGCAGCGTTGGGTTACAGCCGGGACAAACTAGGGATGAGCAGTACTTC. This sequence encodes CSVGLQPGQTRDEQYF.

This clonotype was detected many times. The gene calls are TRBV3-1 and TRBJ2-3; 9 bases line up with TRBD1. The CDR3 has 19 amino acids. V trimming: 2 bases; J trimming: 6 bases; junction bases outside the gene matches: 18. Germline CDR1 is LGHDT and CDR2 is YNNKEL (reference sequence). As DNA, the CDR3 is TGTGCCAGCAGCCAAAGGGGCGGTCGGACAGGGGCCCGCAGGGATACGCAGTATTTT. This encodes CASSQRGGRTGARRDTQYF.

This rearrangement joins TRBV2 to TRBJ1-1; 9 nucleotides match TRBD1. V lost 7 bases and J lost 1; bases outside the gene matches: 4. The CDR3 has 14 amino acids. CDR1 and CDR2 (germline): SNHLY, FYNNEI. CDR3 loop: CASIKDRGNTEAFF. The CDR3 bases are TGTGCCAGCATAAAGGACAGGGGGAACACTGAAGCTTTCTTT.

This clonotype appeared a few times. The chain links TRBV28 to TRBJ2-5; TRBD1 is a possible D gene (6 bases). Trimming stripped 4 bases from V and 1 base from J, with 13 bases between. The CDR3 spans 15 residues. The germline V gene has CDR1 MDHEN and CDR2 SYDVKM. The CDR3 DNA is TGTGCCAGCAGTTGGGCAGGGGACCCCCAAGAGACCCAGTACTTC. This gives the protein CASSWAGDPQETQYF.

V gene TRBV7-8 combines with J gene TRBJ1-2; D might be TRBD1 (6 bases). The CDR3 length is 14 residues. Germline CDR1 and CDR2: SGHVS and FQNEAQ. V was shortened by 4 bases and J by 0 bases, with 9 bases between the two germline ends. The CDR3 region is CASSWTAPNYGYTF. As DNA, the CDR3 is TGTGCCAGCAGCTGGACAGCTCCTAACTATGGCTACACCTTC.

This clonotype was found once. With a far larger clone one base away, a read error is the likely cause. Because it lacks the conserved phenylalanine or tryptophan at the end, this CDR3 is likely a read error. The V call is TRBV6-6, the J call TRBJ2-7; 9 bases map to TRBD1. The CDR3 length is 13 residues. Unmatched junction bases numbered 8, after V lost 10 bases and J lost 4 bases. The germline V gene has CDR1 MNHNY and CDR2 SVGAGI (reference sequence). The CDR3 nucleotides are TGTGCCACCAAGGGGGACAGGGTGTACGAGCAGTACTAC. It specifies CATKGDRVYEQYY.

As regards this clonotype: A far more abundant clone sits one base away, making this likely a read error. V usage is TRBV20-1 and J usage is TRBJ2-1, with 7 bases aligning to TRBD2. CDR1 is DFQATT and CDR2 is SNEGSKA in the germline V gene (reference sequence). This CDR3 contains 14 residues. V dropped 3 bases and J dropped 13; count of bases not matched to a gene: 15. CDR3 sequence reads: CSASPGGAKNIQFF. In nucleotides, the CDR3 is TGCAGTGCTAGCCCGGGAGGAGCCAAAAACATTCAGTTCTTC.